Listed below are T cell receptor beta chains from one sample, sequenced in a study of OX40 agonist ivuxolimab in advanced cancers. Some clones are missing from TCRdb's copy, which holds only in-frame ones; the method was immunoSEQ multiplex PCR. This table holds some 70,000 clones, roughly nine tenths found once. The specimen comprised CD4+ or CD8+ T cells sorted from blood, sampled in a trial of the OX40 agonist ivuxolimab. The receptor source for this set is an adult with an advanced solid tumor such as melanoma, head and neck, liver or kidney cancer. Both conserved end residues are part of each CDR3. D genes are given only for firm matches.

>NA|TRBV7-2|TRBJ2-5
TGTGCCAGCAGCTTAGCGGTACTTACCTCTGGCGAGACCCAGTACTTC
CASSLAVLTSGETQYF
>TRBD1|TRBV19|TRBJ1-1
TGTGCCAGTACCCGACAGGGGAACACTGAAGCTTTCTTT
CASTRQGNTEAFF
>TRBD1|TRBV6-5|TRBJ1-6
TGTGCCAGCAGTTACTCGAGGACAGGGGAGTCACCCCTCCACTTT
CASSYSRTGESPLHF
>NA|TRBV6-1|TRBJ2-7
TGTGCCAGCAGTGAAGCGGACAGATCCTACGAGCAGTACTTC
CASSEADRSYEQYF
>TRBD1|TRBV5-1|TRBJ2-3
TGCGCCAGCAGCTTGGATGGGACAGGGGCAGATACGCAGTATTTT
CASSLDGTGADTQYF
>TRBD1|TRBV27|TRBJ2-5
TGTGCCAGCAGTCTAACCATCGGGACAGGGGTGCGAGAGACCCAGTACTTC
CASSLTIGTGVRETQYF
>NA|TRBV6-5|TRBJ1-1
TGTGCCAGCAGCCCTAGGAGAGACAGTGAAGCTTTCTTT
CASSPRRDSEAFF
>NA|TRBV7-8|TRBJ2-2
TGTTGTAGCCGGGGCACCGGGGAGCTGTTTTTT
CCSRGTGELFF
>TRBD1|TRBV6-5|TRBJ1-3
TGTGCCAGCAGTCCGGGACAGGGGCTAGGAAACACCATATATTTT
CASSPGQGLGNTIYF
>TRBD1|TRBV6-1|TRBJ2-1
TGTGCCAGCAGGGGACAGGGCACCTACAATGAGCAGTTCTTC
CASRGQGTYNEQFF
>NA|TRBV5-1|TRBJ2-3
TGCGCCAGCAGCTTGGCCAGGCCCTCTAGCACAGATACGCAGTATTTT
CASSLARPSSTDTQYF
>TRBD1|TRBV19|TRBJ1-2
TGTGCCAGTAGTAGAGGACAGGGGAACTATGGCTACACCTTC
CASSRGQGNYGYTF
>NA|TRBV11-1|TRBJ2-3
TGTGCCAGCAGCTTAGACCACTGGGACACAGATACGCAGTATTTT
CASSLDHWDTDTQYF
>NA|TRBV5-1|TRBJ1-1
TGCGCCAGCAGGACCGAGAACACTGAAGCTTTCTTT
CASRTENTEAFF
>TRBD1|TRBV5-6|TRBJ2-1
TGTGCCAGCAGCCCCTCAGGGGGAGTCTACAATGAGCAGTTCTTC
CASSPSGGVYNEQFF
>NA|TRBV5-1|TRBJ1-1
TGCGCCAGCAGCGCCTTTGGGGACACTGAAGCTTTCTTT
CASSAFGDTEAFF
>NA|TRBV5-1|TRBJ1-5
TGCGCCAGCAGCTTGGGAACCGGGATCAATCAGCCCCAGCATTTT
CASSLGTGINQPQHF
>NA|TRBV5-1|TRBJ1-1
TGCGCCAGCAGCTCGGGGGGCGGGAACACTGAAGCTTTCTTT
CASSSGGGNTEAFF
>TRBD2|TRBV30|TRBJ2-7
TGTGCCTGGAGCGGCGGTCTAGCGGTACCCTACGAGCAGTACTTC
CAWSGGLAVPYEQYF
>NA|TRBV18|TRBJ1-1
TGTGCCAGCTCACCAGGACAAGACACTGAAGCTTTCTTT
CASSPGQDTEAFF
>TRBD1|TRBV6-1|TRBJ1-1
TGTGCCAGTAACAGGGGGCTGGGGACTGAAGCTTTCTTT
CASNRGLGTEAFF
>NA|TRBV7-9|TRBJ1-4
TGTGCCAGCAGCAGCGAGGGCAGGGGAGGTGAAAAACTGTTTTTT
CASSSEGRGGEKLFF